This T cell receptor (beta chain) was sequenced during a study of T cell responses to AZD1222 COVID-19 vaccine (dated by TCRdb to the early 2020s). Background on the whole study: Because spike-specific TCR depth and breadth did not differ between the two schedules, AZD1222 recipients who got a second dose at roughly 4 weeks were pooled with those who got a second dose at roughly 12 weeks. TCR sequencing was performed for 230 to 250 trial participants, of whom 200 to 210 were given two doses of AZD1222 and around 25 were given two doses of MenACWY control vaccine. Trial participants were enrolled by age into subgroups of 18-55, 56-69 and 70-plus years, and roughly 160, 29 and 62 TCR-sequenced participants, respectively, were included in these subgroups.

This sample's time point label indicates: baseline before first vaccination. Vaccinee samples came from UK trials COV001 and COV002, including a single-blind randomized controlled phase 2/3 trial of AZD1222 (ChAdOx1 nCoV-19) in healthy adults. For TCRbeta chain sequencing, PBMC samples were collected from trial participants at day 0 and at day 28 after the second dose. In the case of this clone: It has no known antigen specificity. Per-nucleotide qualities are absent, and no much larger clonotype sits a single base away.

Findings and caveats that apply to the study as a whole: Conclusions about previously exposed vaccinees are limited, since just five or six AZD1222 recipients were seropositive for SARS-CoV-2 at baseline. A significant rise in spike-specific TCR breadth and depth was observed after two AZD1222 doses relative to day 0 and relative to MenACWY recipients. Reportedly, close to half of the unique spike-specific TCRs recognized epitopes lying outside the regions that are mutated in the B.1.351 and B.1.1.7 variants. Participants were mostly white British and included more females than males, and it was suggested by the authors that clonal diversity may have been underestimated. The vaccine-associated CD4 TCRs covered the entire spike protein, and the dominant responses fell in regions 160-218 and 743-854. Because no day 14 peak-response samples were available, repertoires were characterized only after the peak T cell response. In the small 56-69-year group, the increase in depth fell short of significance, most likely because of low power.

The CDR3 regions of human TCRbeta chains were analyzed by immunosequencing. The original methods were these. TCRs in the repertoires were matched against a reference library of SARS-CoV-2-specific TCRs that had been generated with the MIRA antigen-specificity platform. Breadth was defined as the fraction of unique TCRs that were SARS-CoV-2-associated. Depth was defined as the fraction of total T cells that were SARS-CoV-2-associated. Using the MIRA data, every spike-specific TCR was mapped to the spike region that the TCR reacted to and assigned to either a CD4 or a CD8 class. Log10-transformed breadth and depth values were compared by one-way ANOVA with Sidak's multiple comparisons tests. Here the immuneACCESS table is served through TCRdb, limited to in-frame sequences with V and J called. Missing clones are a known gap in these copies; in checked studies unresolved V genes cover under half, and the rest lacks a known reason. V and J calls and clone size are copied from that table; D and trimming were computed from the DNA. The sample yields some 120,000 clones; over 75% were counted once. The top ten hold around 9.4% of the sample.

Trimming takes 5 bases off V and 14 bases off J; junction bases not matched to a gene: 9. The CDR3 measures 13 amino acids from cysteine to phenylalanine. The read is trimmed to its CDR3 DNA, 39 bases read in frame from base 1. According to the germline V gene (reference sequence), CDR1 reads MNHNY and CDR2 reads SVGAGI. The rearrangement combines TRBV6-6 with TRBJ2-1, with 10 junctional bases fitting TRBD1. This sequence was found in an adult in good health. This sample comprised peripheral blood, obtained on day 0 of AZD1222 vaccination. The CDR3 protein is CASSPPGTGVKFF. The DNA reads TGTGCCAGCAGTCCCCCCGGGACAGGGGTGAAGTTCTTC.